A single sample is the source of the 8 T cell receptor beta chains below, sequenced in a study of early T cells in non-severe SARS-CoV-2 infection. TCRdb called the 5' RACE reads again in MiXCR, with one record for every CDR3 protein. The table has roughly 64,000 distinct CDR3 sequences, approximately 9.2% seen once. The source material was whole blood, sampled at baseline. These receptors all stem from an adult who was a healthcare worker with PCR-confirmed SARS-CoV-2 infection or an uninfected control (not recorded which).

This clonotype was seen once. This rearrangement joins TRBV5-1 to TRBJ1-1; D is ambiguous. The CDR3 covers 14 residues. Trimming pared 2 bases from V and 3 bases from J, leaving 11 bases between. In germline, CDR1 is SGHRS, CDR2 YFSETQ. CDR3 in DNA: TGCGCCAGCAGCTTTTACGCCGCTGACACTGAAGCTTTCTTT. Protein: CASSFYAADTEAFF.

This clonotype was counted ten times or more. The chain employs TRBV2 and TRBJ1-1, with 9 positions matching TRBD1. J was trimmed by 3 bases and V by 5 bases; bases with no gene match: 4. CDR1 is SNHLY, CDR2 FYNNEI, per germline. The CDR3 is made up of 14 amino acids. The CDR3 here is CASSIQGADTEAFF. The CDR3 region has the DNA TGTGCCAGCAGTATACAGGGGGCGGACACTGAAGCTTTCTTT.

This clonotype was observed at least ten times. The chain links TRBV18 to TRBJ2-7; tentative D call: TRBD2 (7 bases). Germline V gives CDR1 KGHSH, CDR2 LQKENI. CDR3 length: 13 amino acids. V was clipped by 6 bases and J by 3 bases, with 12 bases between them. CDR3 coding DNA: TGTGCCAGCTCTCCAGGGGACTACTACGAGCAGTACTTC. It encodes CASSPGDYYEQYF.

The chain employs TRBV24-1 and TRBJ2-3; D is ambiguous. CDR3 length: 15 amino acids. Trimming left V 4 bases short and J 3 bases short, with 13 bases between. Germline V gene data show CDR1 as KGHDR and CDR2 as SFDVKD. CDR3 in amino acids: CATSEGTTSTDTQYF. The DNA for the CDR3 is TGTGCCACCAGTGAGGGAACAACCTCGACAGATACGCAGTATTTT.

This clonotype came up many times. The V gene is TRBV12-3 or TRBV12-4, the J gene TRBJ2-1; 9 bases are a match to TRBD1. The CDR3 is made up of 18 amino acids. V gave up 1 base and J gave up 8 bases; unmatched junction bases: 15. CDR3 loop: CASSLGTGVTPALYEQFF. CDR3 nucleotide sequence: TGTGCCAGCAGTTTAGGGACAGGGGTGACCCCCGCCCTGTATGAGCAGTTCTTC.

This clonotype has just a few counts. The chain uses TRBV11-2 and TRBJ1-2; tentatively, D is TRBD1 (6 bases). Germline values: CDR1 SGHAT, CDR2 FQNNGV. The V end was cut by 5 bases, the J end by 5 bases, with 12 bases between. The CDR3 runs to 13 residues. The CDR3 nucleotides are TGTGCCAGCAGCCCGGCAGGGGCGTATGGCTACACCTTC. It translates to CASSPAGAYGYTF. The full variable domain, completed using reference TRBV11-2 and TRBJ1-2, is EAGVAQSPRYKIIEKRQSVAFWCNPISGHATLYWYQQILGQGPKLLIQFQNNGVVDDSQLPKDRFSAERLKGVDSTLKIQPAKLEDSAVYLCASSPAGAYGYTFGSGTRLTVV.

The J gene is TRBJ1-3, the V gene TRBV27; D is perhaps TRBD1 (5 bases). This CDR3 comprises 13 residues. CDR1 is MNHEY and CDR2 is SMNVEV in the germline V gene (reference sequence). Trimming took off 11 bases at V and 4 bases at J, with 15 bases between the two ends. The CDR3 nucleotides read TGTGCCTTATCACCGGGACGGGGAAACACCATATATTTT. Translating gives CALSPGRGNTIYF.

The CDR3, as DNA: TGTGCCAGCAGCGACATTTGGGGGAGCGGCACCGGGGAGCTGTTTTTT. Protein sequence: CASSDIWGSGTGELFF. V is TRBV12-3 or TRBV12-4 and J is TRBJ2-2; either TRBD1 or TRBD2 may fit D (5 bases each). Trimming cost V 6 bases and J 4 bases, with 18 bases left between them. There are 16 residues in the CDR3.